A single T cell receptor beta chain is shown here with its context. Antigen unknown. The data were taken from a study of response to subunit inactivated influenza vaccine. Study-level findings and limits: The authors offered the suggestion that each seasonal influenza vaccination recruits few new T cells.

TCRdb used MiXCR to reprocess the RT-PCR reads, holding one entry per CDR3 protein. The sample lists under 200,000 distinct CDR3 sequences, about 10% occurring once. There are 13 residues in the CDR3. The germline V gene encodes CDR1 LNHDA and CDR2 SQIVND (reference sequence). Trimming stripped 5 bases from V and 4 bases from J, with 11 bases between. The genes are TRBV19 and TRBJ1-2, with D possibly being TRBD1 (5 bases). Sequencing was performed on CD8+ T cells sorted from PBMCs, taken less than 30 months after vaccination. The clonotype originates from a man between 45 and 75 years old who received an inactivated influenza vaccine. The CDR3 is CASSFQGIYGYTF. CDR3 in DNA: TGTGCCAGTAGTTTCCAGGGAATCTATGGCTACACCTTC.